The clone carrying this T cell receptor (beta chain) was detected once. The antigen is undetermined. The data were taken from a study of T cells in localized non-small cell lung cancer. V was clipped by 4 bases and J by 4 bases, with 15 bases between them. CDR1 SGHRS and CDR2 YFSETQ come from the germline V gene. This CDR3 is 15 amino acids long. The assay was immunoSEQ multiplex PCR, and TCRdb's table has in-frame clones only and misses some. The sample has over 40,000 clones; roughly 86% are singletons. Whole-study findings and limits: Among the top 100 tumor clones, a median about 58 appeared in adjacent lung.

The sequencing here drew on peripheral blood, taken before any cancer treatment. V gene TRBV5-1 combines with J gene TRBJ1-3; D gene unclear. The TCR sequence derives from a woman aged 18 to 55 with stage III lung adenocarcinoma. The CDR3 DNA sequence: TGCGCCAGCAGCGTCGCGGGGTCTGCCGGAAACACCATATATTTT. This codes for CASSVAGSAGNTIYF.